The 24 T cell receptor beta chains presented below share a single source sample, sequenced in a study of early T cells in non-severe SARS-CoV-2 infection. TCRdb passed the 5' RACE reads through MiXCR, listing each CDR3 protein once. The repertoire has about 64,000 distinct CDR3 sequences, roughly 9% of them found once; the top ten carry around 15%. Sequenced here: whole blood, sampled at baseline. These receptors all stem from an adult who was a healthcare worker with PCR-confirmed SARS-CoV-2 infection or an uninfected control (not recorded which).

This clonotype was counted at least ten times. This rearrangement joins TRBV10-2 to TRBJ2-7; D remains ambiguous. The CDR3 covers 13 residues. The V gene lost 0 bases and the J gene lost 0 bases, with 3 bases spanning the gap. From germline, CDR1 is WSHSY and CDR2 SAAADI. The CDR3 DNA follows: TGCGCCAGCAGTGAGTCGAGCTCCTACGAGCAGTACTTC. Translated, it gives CASSESSSYEQYF.

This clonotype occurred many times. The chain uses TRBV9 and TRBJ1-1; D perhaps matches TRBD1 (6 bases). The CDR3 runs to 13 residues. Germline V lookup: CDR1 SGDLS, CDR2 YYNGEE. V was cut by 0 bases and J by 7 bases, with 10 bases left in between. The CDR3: CASSVADSLEAFF. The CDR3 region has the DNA TGTGCCAGCAGCGTAGCGGACAGCCTTGAAGCTTTCTTT.

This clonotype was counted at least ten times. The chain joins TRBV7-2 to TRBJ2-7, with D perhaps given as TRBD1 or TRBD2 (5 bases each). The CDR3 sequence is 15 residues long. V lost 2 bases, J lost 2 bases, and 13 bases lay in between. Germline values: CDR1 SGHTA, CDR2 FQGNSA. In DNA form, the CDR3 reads TGTGCCAGCAGCTTATCCGGGACCGACCCCTACGAGCAGTACTTC. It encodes CASSLSGTDPYEQYF.

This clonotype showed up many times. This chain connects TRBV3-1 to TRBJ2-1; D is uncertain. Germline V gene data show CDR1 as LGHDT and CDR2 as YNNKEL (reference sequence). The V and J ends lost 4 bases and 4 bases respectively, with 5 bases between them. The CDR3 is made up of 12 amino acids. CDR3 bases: TGTGCCAGCAGCCGGGGTTACAATGAGCAGTTCTTC. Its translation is CASSRGYNEQFF.

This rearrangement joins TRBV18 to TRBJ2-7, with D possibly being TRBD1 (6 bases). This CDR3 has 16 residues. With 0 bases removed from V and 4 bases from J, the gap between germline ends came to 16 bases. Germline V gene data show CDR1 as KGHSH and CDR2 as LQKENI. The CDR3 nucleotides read TGTGCCAGCTCACCACCGTTAGTAACAGGGCCTTACGAGCAGTACTTC. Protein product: CASSPPLVTGPYEQYF.

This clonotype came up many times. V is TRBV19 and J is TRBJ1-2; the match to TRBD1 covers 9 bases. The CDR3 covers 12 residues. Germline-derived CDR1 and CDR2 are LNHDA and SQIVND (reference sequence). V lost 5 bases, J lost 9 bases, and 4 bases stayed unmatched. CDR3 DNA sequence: TGTGCCAGTAGTTTCGGGACAGGGAGCTACACCTTC. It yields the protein CASSFGTGSYTF.

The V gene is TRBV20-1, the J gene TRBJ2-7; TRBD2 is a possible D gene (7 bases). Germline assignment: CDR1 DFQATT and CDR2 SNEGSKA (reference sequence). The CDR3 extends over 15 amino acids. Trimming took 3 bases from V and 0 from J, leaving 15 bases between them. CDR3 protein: CSARGATSFSYEQYF. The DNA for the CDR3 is TGCAGTGCTAGGGGGGCGACTAGCTTCTCCTACGAGCAGTACTTC.

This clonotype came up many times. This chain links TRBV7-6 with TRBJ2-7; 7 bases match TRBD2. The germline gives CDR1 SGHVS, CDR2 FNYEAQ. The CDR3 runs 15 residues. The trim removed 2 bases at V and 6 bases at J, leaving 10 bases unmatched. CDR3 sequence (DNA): TGTGCCAGCAGCTTAAACTTTGGCGGGAGTACCGAGCAGTACTTC. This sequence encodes CASSLNFGGSTEQYF.

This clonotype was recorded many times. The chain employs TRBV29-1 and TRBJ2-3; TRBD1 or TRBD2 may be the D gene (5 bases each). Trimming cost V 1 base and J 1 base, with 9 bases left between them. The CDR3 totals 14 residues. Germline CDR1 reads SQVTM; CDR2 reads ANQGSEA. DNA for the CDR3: TGCAGCGTTGAAGGGGACGGGGGCACAGATACGCAGTATTTT. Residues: CSVEGDGGTDTQYF.

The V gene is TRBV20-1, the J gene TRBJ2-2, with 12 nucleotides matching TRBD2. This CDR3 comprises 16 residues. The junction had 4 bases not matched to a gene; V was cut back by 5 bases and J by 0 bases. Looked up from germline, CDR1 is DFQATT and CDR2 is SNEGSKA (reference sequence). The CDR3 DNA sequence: TGCAGTGCTGCTGCTAGCGGGAGGGCGAACACCGGGGAGCTGTTTTTT. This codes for CSAAASGRANTGELFF.

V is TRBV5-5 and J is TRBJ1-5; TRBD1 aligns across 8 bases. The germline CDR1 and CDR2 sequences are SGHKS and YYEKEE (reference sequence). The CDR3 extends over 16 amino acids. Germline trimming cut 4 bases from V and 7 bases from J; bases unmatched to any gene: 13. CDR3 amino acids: CASSAMGQVAGQPQHF. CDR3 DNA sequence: TGTGCCAGCAGCGCGATGGGACAGGTTGCCGGCCAGCCCCAGCATTTT. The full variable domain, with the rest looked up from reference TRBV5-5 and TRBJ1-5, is DAGVTQSPTHLIKTRGQQVTLRCSPISGHKSVSWYQQVLGQGPQFIFQYYEKEERGRGNFPDRFSARQFPNYSSELNVNALLLGDSALYLCASSAMGQVAGQPQHFGDGTRLSIL.

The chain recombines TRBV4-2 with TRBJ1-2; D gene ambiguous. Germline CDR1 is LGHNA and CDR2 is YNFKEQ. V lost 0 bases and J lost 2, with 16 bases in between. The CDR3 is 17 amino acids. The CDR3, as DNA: TGTGCCAGCAGCCAAGAGTATGGGTCAGGCAGGAACTATGGCTACACCTTC. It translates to CASSQEYGSGRNYGYTF.

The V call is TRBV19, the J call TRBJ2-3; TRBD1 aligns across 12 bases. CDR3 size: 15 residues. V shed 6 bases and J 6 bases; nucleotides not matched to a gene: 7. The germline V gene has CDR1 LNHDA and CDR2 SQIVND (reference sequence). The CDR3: CASSPGQGAVDTQYF. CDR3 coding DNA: TGTGCCAGTAGCCCGGGACAGGGGGCTGTTGATACGCAGTATTTT.

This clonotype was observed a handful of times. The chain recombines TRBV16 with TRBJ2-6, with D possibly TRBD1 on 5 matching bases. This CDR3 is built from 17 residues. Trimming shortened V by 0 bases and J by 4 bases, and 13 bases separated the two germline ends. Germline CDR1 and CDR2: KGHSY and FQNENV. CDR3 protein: CASSQSGQGLGANVLTF. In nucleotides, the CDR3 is TGTGCCAGCAGCCAATCAGGGCAGGGATTGGGGGCCAACGTCCTGACTTTC. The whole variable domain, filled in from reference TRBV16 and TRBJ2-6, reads GEEVAQTPKHLVRGEGQKAKLYCAPIKGHSYVFWYQQVLKNEFKFLISFQNENVFDETGMPKERFSAKCLPNSPCSLEIQATKLEDSAVYFCASSQSGQGLGANVLTFGAGSRLTVL.

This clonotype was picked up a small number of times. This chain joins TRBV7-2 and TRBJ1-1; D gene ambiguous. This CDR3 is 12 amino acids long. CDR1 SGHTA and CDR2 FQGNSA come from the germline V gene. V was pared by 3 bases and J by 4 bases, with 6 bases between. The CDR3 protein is CASSFAGTEAFF. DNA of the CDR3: TGTGCCAGCAGCTTTGCTGGCACTGAAGCTTTCTTT.

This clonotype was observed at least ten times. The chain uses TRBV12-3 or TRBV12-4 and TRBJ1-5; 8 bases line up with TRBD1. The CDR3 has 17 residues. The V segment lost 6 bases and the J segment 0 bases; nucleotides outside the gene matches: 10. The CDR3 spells CASRDGQGSYSNQPQHF. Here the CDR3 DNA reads TGTGCCAGCAGAGACGGACAGGGTTCTTATAGCAATCAGCCCCAGCATTTT.

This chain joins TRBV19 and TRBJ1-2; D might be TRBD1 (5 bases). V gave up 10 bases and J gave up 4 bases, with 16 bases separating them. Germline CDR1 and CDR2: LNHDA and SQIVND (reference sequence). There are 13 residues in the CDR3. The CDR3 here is CANWDPPTYGYTF. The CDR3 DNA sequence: TGTGCCAACTGGGACCCCCCCACCTATGGCTACACCTTC.

CDR3 DNA: TGCGCCAGCAGCCCAGGGACTGTCGGAAATGAAAAACTGTTTTTT. Encoded protein: CASSPGTVGNEKLFF. The chain links TRBV5-1 to TRBJ1-4; D is perhaps TRBD1 (5 bases). The V and J ends lost 4 bases and 5 bases respectively, with 15 bases between them. The germline gives CDR1 SGHRS, CDR2 YFSETQ. This CDR3 contains 15 residues.

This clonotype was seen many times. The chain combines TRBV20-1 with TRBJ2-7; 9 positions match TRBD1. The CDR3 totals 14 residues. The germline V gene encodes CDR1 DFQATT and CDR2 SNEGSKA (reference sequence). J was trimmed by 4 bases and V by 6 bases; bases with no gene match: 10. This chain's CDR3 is CSAEVGTGSYEQYF. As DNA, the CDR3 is TGCAGTGCCGAAGTTGGGACAGGGAGTTACGAGCAGTACTTC.

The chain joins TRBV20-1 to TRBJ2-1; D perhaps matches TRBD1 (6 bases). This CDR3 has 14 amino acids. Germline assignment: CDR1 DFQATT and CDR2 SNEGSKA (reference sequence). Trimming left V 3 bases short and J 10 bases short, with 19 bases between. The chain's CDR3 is CSARMSTRGIEQFF. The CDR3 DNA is TGCAGTGCTAGGATGTCCACCAGGGGCATCGAGCAGTTCTTC.

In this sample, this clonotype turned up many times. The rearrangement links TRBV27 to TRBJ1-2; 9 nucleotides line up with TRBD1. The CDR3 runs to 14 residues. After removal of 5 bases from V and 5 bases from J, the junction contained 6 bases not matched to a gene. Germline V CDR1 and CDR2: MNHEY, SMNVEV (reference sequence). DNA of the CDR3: TGTGCCAGCAGTCCCCTGGGACAGGGATATGGCTACACCTTC. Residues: CASSPLGQGYGYTF.

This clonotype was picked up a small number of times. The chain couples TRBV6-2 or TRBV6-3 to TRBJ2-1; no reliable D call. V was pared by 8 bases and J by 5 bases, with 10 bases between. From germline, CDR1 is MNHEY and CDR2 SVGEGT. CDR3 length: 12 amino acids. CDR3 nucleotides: TGTGCCAGCCGCGAGTCCCACAATGAGCAGTTCTTC. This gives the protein CASRESHNEQFF.

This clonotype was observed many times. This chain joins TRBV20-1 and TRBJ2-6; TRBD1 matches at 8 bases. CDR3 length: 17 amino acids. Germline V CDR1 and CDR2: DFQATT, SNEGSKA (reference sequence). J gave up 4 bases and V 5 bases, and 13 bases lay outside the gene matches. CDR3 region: CSAPSGRGLRGANVLTF. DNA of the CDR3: TGCAGTGCTCCATCCGGCAGGGGGCTACGAGGGGCCAACGTCCTGACTTTC.

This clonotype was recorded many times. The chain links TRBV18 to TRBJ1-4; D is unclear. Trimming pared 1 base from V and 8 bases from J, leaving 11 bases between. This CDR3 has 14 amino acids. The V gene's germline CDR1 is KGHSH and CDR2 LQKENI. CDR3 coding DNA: TGTGCCAGCTCACCACTCGAAGGGAGCGAAAAACTGTTTTTT. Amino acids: CASSPLEGSEKLFF.